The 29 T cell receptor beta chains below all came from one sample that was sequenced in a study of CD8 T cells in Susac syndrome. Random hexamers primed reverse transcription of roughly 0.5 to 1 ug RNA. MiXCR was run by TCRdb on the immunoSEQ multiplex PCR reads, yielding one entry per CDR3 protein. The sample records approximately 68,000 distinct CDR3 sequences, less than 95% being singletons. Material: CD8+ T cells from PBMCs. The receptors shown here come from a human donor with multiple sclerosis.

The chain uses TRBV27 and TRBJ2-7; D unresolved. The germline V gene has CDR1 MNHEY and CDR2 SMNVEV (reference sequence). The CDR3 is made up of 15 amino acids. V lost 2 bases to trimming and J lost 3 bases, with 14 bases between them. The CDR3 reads CASSLSLAVRYEQYF. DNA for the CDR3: TGTGCCAGCAGTTTAAGTTTGGCGGTGCGCTACGAGCAGTACTTC.

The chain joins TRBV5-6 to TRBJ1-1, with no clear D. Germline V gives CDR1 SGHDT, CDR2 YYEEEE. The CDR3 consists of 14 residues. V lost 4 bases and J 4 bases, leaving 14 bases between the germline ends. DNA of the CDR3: TGTGCCAGCAGCCCCCGTCCGGGGTCCACTGAAGCTTTCTTT. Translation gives CASSPRPGSTEAFF.

CDR3 sequence: CSVDDSRAGYTF. The CDR3 DNA is TGCAGCGTCGACGACAGTCGGGCTGGCTACACCTTC. The chain recombines TRBV29-1 with TRBJ1-2; D is perhaps TRBD1 (5 bases). The CDR3 length is 12 residues. Germline CDR1 reads SQVTM; CDR2 reads ANQGSEA. V gave up 6 bases and J gave up 7 bases, with 15 bases separating them. The variable domain in full, with the rest retrieved from reference TRBV29-1 and TRBJ1-2, is SAVISQKPSRDICQRGTSLTIQCQVDSQVTMMFWYRQQPGQSLTLIATANQGSEATYESGFVIDKFPISRPNLTFSTLTVSNMSPEDSSIYLCSVDDSRAGYTFGSGTRLTVV.

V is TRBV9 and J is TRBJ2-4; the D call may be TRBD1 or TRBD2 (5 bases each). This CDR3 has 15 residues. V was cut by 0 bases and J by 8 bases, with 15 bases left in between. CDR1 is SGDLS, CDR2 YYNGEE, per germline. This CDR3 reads CASSVVGDQGDIQYF. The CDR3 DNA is TGTGCCAGCAGCGTAGTGGGGGACCAAGGGGACATTCAGTACTTC.

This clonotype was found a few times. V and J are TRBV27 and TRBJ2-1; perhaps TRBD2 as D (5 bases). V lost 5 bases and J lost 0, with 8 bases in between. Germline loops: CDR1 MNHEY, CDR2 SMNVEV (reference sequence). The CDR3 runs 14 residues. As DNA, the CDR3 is TGTGCCAGCAGTCTCGGGGTCTCCTACAATGAGCAGTTCTTC. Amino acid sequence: CASSLGVSYNEQFF.

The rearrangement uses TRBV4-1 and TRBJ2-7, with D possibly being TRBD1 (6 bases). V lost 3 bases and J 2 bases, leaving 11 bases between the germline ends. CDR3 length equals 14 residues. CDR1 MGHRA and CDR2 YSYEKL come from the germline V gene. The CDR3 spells CASSHTQGPYEQYF. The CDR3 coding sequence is TGCGCCAGCAGCCATACACAGGGCCCCTACGAGCAGTACTTC.

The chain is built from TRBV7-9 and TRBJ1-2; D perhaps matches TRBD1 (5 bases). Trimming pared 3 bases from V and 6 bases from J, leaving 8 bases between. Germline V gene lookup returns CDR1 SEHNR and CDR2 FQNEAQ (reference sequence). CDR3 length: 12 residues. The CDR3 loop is CASSFLGDGYTF. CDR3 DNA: TGTGCCAGCAGCTTTCTAGGGGATGGCTACACCTTC.

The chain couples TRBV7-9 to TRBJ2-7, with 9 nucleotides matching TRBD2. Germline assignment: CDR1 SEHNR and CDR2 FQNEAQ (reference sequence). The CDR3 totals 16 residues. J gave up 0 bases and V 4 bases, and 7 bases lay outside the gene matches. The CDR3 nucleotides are TGTGCCAGCAGCTACCCGACTAGCGGCAGCTCCTACGAGCAGTACTTC. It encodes CASSYPTSGSSYEQYF.

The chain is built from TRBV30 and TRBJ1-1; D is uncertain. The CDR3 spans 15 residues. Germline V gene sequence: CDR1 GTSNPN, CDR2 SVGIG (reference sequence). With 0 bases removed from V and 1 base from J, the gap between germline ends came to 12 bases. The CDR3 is CAWSVSVTPNTEAFF. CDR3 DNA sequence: TGTGCCTGGAGTGTAAGTGTGACACCGAACACTGAAGCTTTCTTT.

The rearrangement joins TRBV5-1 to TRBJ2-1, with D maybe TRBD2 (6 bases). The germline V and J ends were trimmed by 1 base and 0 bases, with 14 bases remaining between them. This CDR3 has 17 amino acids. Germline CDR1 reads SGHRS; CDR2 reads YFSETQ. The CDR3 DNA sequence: TGCGCCAGCAGCTTGAAACCAGCGGGTTTCTCCTACAATGAGCAGTTCTTC. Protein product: CASSLKPAGFSYNEQFF. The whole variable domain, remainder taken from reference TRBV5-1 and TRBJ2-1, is KAGVTQTPRYLIKTRGQQVTLSCSPISGHRSVSWYQQTPGQGLQFLFEYFSETQRNKGNFPGRFSGRQFSNSRSEMNVSTLELGDSALYLCASSLKPAGFSYNEQFFGPGTRLTVL.

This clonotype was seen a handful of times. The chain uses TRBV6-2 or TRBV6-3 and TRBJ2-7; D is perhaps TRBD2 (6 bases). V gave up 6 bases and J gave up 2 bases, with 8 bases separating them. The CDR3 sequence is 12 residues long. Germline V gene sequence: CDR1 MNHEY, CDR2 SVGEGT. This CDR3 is CASSSGAYEQYF. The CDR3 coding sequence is TGTGCCAGCAGCTCGGGAGCCTACGAGCAGTACTTC.

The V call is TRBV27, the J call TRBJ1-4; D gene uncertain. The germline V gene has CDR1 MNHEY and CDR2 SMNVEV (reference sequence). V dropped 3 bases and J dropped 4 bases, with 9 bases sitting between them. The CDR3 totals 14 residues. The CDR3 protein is CASSFYGSNEKLFF. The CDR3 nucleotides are TGTGCCAGCAGTTTTTACGGGAGTAATGAAAAACTGTTTTTT.

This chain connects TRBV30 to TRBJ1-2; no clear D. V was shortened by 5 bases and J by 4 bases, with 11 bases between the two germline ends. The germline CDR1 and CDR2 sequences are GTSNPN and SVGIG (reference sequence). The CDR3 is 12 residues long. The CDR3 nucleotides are TGTGCCTGGCTGGGCCCGTTCTATGGCTACACCTTC. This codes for CAWLGPFYGYTF.

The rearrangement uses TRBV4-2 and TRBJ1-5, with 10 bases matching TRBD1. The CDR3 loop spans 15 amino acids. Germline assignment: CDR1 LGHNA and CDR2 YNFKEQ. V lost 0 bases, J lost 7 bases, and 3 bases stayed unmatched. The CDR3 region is CASSQDRDRGQPQHF. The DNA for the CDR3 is TGTGCCAGCAGCCAAGATCGGGACAGGGGACAGCCCCAGCATTTT.

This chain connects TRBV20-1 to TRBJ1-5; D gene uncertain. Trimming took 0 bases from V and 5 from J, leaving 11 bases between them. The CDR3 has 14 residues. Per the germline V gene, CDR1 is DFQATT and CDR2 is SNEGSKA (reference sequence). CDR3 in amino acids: CSARERGTDQPQHF. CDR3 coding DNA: TGCAGTGCTAGAGAGCGGGGAACGGATCAGCCCCAGCATTTT.

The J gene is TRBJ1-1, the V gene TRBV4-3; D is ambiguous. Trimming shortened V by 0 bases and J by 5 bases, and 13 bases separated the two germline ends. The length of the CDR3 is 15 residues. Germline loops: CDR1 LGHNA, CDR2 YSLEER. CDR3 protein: CASSQDTIGETEAFF. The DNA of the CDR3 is TGCGCCAGCAGCCAAGATACGATCGGGGAGACTGAAGCTTTCTTT.

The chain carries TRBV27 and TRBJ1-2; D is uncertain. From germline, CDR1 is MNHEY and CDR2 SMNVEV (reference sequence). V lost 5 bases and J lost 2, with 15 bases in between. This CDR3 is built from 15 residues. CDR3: CASSPVRSGNYGYTF. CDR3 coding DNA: TGTGCCAGCAGTCCCGTGAGGTCGGGCAACTATGGCTACACCTTC.

The CDR3 loop reads CASSLLWSDGFGAETQYF. CDR3 nucleotides: TGTGCCAGCAGTTTACTTTGGAGCGACGGATTTGGAGCGGAGACCCAGTACTTC. The chain has TRBV27 and TRBJ2-5, with D hard to call. CDR1 and CDR2 from the germline V gene are MNHEY and SMNVEV (reference sequence). V dropped 2 bases and J dropped 5 bases, with 24 bases sitting between them. This CDR3 contains 18 residues.

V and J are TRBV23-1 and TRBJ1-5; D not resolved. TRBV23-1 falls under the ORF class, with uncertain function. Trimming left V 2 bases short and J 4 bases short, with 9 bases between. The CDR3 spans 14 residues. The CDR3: CASSQEQRNQPQHF. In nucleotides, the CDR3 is TGCGCCAGCAGTCAAGAACAGCGAAATCAGCCCCAGCATTTT.

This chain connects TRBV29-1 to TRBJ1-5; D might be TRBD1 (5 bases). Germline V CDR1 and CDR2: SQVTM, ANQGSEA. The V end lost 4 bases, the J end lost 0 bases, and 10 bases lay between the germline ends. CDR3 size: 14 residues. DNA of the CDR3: TGCAGCGTTGGGGCAGGGAATAGCAATCAGCCCCAGCATTTT. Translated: CSVGAGNSNQPQHF. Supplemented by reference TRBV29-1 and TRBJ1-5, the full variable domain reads SAVISQKPSRDICQRGTSLTIQCQVDSQVTMMFWYRQQPGQSLTLIATANQGSEATYESGFVIDKFPISRPNLTFSTLTVSNMSPEDSSIYLCSVGAGNSNQPQHFGDGTRLSIL.

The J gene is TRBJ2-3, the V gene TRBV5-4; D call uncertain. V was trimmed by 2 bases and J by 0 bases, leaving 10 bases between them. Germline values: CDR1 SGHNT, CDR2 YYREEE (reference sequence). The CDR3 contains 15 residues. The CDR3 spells CASSFWVQSTDTQYF. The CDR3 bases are TGTGCCAGCAGCTTCTGGGTACAGAGCACAGATACGCAGTATTTT.

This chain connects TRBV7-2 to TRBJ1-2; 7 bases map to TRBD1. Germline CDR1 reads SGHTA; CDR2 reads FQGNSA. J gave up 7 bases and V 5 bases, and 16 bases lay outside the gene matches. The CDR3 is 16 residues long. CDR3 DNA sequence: TGTGCCAGCAGCCCCCCTTGGAGGGGGCAAAGTGGTGGCTACACCTTC. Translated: CASSPPWRGQSGGYTF.

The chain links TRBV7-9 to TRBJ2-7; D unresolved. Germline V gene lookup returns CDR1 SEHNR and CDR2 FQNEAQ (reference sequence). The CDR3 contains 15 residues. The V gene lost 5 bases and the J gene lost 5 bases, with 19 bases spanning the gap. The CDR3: CASSAPRSASDEQYF. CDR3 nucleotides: TGTGCCAGCAGCGCCCCCCGCAGCGCGAGTGACGAGCAGTACTTC.

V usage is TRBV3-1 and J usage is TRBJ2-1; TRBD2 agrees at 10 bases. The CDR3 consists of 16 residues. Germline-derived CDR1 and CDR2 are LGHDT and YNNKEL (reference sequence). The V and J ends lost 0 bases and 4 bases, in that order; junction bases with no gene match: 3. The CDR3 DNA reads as TGTGCCAGCAGCCAAGAAGGACTAGCGGAGTACAATGAGCAGTTCTTC. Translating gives CASSQEGLAEYNEQFF.

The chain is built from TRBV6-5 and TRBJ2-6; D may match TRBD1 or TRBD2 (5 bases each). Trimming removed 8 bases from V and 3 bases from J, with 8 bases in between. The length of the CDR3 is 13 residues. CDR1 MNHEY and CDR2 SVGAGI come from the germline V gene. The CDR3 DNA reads TGTGCCAGCGGGGGTCGTGGGGCCAACGTCCTGACTTTC. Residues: CASGGRGANVLTF.

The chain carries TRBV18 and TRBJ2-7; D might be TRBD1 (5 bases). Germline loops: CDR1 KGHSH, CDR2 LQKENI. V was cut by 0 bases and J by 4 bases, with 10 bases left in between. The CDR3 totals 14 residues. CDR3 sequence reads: CASSPPTGAYEQYF. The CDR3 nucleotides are TGTGCCAGCTCACCACCTACAGGAGCTTACGAGCAGTACTTC. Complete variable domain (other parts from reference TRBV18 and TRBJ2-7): NAGVMQNPRHLVRRRGQEARLRCSPMKGHSHVYWYRQLPEEGLKFMVYLQKENIIDESGMPKERFSAEFPKEGPSILRIQQVVRGDSAAYFCASSPPTGAYEQYFGPGTRLTVT.

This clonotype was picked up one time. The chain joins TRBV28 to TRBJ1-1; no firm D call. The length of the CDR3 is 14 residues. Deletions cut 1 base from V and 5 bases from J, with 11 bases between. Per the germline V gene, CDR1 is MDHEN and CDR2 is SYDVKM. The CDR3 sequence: CASSLLAERTEAFF. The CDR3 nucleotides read TGTGCCAGCAGTTTATTGGCAGAGAGAACTGAAGCTTTCTTT. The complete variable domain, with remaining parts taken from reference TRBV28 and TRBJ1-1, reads DVKVTQSSRYLVKRTGEKVFLECVQDMDHENMFWYRQDPGLGLRLIYFSYDVKMKEKGDIPEGYSVSREKKERFSLILESASTNQTSMYLCASSLLAERTEAFFGQGTRLTVV.

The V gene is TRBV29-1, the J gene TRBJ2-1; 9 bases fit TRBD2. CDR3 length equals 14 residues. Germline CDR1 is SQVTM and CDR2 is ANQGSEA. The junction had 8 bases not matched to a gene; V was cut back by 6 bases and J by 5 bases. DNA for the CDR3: TGCAGCGTCCAAAGCGGGGGGCTAGACAATGAGCAGTTCTTC. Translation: CSVQSGGLDNEQFF.

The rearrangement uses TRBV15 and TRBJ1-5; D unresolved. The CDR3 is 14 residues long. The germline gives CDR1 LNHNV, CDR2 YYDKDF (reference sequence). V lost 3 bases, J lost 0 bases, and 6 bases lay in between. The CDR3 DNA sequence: TGTGCCACCAGCAGTGAGGTTAGCAATCAGCCCCAGCATTTT. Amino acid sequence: CATSSEVSNQPQHF. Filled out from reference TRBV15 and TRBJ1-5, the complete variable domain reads DAMVIQNPRYQVTQFGKPVTLSCSQTLNHNVMYWYQQKSSQAPKLLFHYYDKDFNNEADTPDNFQSRRPNTSFCFLDIRSPGLGDTAMYLCATSSEVSNQPQHFGDGTRLSIL.